The TCR beta chain described here comes from a study of esophageal squamous cell carcinoma under preoperative chemotherapy. Time point here: after preoperative PTX-NDP chemotherapy. Before surgery, patients were given preoperative paclitaxel-nedaplatin chemotherapy. In regard to this clonotype: Its specificity is unknown. This may arise from a read error, as a much more abundant clone is one base away.

V was pared by 4 bases and J by 10 bases, with 8 bases between. This CDR3 region has 11 residues. Germline lookup yields CDR1 SGHTA and CDR2 FQGNSA. Points from the study as a whole: Abundant clones tended to shrink rather than expand after paclitaxel-nedaplatin. Chemotherapy was followed by significantly higher TCR diversity in peripheral T cells only, not tumor-infiltrating lymphocytes. After treatment, tumor-infiltrating lymphocytes apparently came partly from blood T cells.

TCRdb reprocessed the PCR reads via MiXCR and lists one record per CDR3 protein. The sample has roughly 18,000 distinct CDR3 sequences, 46% seen once. This TCR was sampled from a human donor with esophageal squamous cell carcinoma. The donor label of this sample is uncertain. Sampling was done from a patient given preoperative chemotherapy. J is TRBJ2-1 and V is TRBV7-2; no clear D. In DNA, the CDR3 is TGTGCCAGCAGCTCCAGCTACGAGCAGTTCTTC. Residues: CASSSSYEQFF.